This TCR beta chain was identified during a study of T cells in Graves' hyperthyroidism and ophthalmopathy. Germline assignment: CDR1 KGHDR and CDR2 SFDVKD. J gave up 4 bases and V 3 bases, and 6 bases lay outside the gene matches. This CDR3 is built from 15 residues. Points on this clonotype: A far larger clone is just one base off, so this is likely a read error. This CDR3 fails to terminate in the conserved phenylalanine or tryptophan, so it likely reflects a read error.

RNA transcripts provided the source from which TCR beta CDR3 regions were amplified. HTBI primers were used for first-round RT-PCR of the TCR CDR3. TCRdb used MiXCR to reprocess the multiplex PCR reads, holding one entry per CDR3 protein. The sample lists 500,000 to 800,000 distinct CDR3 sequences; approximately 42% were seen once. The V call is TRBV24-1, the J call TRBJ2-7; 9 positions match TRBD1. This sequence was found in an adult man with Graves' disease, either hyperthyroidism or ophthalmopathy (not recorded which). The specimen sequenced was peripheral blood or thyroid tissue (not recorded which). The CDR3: CATSDPGQGSYEQYL. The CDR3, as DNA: TGTGCCACCAGTGATCCTGGACAGGGGAGTTACGAGCAGTACCTC.